This entry is about one TCR beta chain. The CDR3 loop spans 12 amino acids. In the original workflow: The assay estimated nucleated cells by amplifying reference gene primers. Clones were read by immunoSEQ multiplex PCR, and TCRdb kept only the in-frame ones, dropping some. That table is the source of V, J and clone size, and D and trimming were worked out from the DNA. This sample has about 220,000 clones; approximately 80% occur once, and the top ten carry approximately 2.3%. This sample was included in a study of blood T cell repertoires in COVID-19. Background on the study: Both acute and convalescent COVID-19 samples were obtained from the United States, Italy and Spain. The cDNA or gDNA used as material had been derived from T cells, B-cell-depleted T cells, or PBMCs.

The source of this sequence is a man between 35 and 55 years old who had recovered from COVID-19. The sample consisted of peripheral blood. The chain carries TRBV21-1 and TRBJ2-7; the D call of TRBD2 is as the table states it, not checked on the DNA. TRBV21-1 is assigned pseudogene status. As DNA, the CDR3 is TGTGCCAGCAGCAAACTCCCTTACGAGCAGTACTTC. This sequence encodes CASSKLPYEQYF.